This record looks at one TCR beta chain sequence and its context. Its antigen is currently unknown. Oncomine TCR Beta short-read sequencing was applied to DNA from cultured CD4+ T cells. TCRdb independently ran MiXCR on the PCR reads; one entry per CDR3 protein. The sample has about 19,000 distinct CDR3 sequences; roughly three fifths are singletons. This sample is drawn from a study of vaccination and CD4 T cells after COVID-19. Treatment reported: approximately 9-day PBMC culture with coronavirus spike peptide pools or control peptides (ViraFEST assay). This clonotype originated in a human donor who had recovered from COVID-19. The sample comprised CD4+ T cells from blood, cultured in vitro.

CDR3: CASNRQGHYGYTF. CDR3 DNA sequence: TGTGCCAGCAACCGACAGGGCCACTATGGCTACACCTTC. The chain has TRBV28 and TRBJ1-2; 7 positions agree with TRBD1. The germline gives CDR1 MDHEN, CDR2 SYDVKM. V trimming: 7 bases; J trimming: 3 bases; junction bases outside the gene matches: 5. CDR3 length equals 13 residues.